This TCR beta chain was captured in a study of beta chain features in type 1 diabetes. Study as a whole: The study examined around 98,000,000 sorted cells across all samples. Study-level results: All four CD4+ subsets from Type 1 diabetes patients carried moderately but significantly shorter TCRB CDR3s.

A word on this clone: Its specificity is unknown.

The CDR3 loop spans 12 amino acids. From germline, CDR1 is LGHNT and CDR2 FRNRAP. V dropped 5 bases and J dropped 5 bases, with 8 bases sitting between them. cDNA synthesis used the whole RNA isolate, giving expressed TCRB sequences. Sequenced by immunoSEQ multiplex PCR; TCRdb stores in-frame clones only, minus some. The repertoire has a few hundred thousand clones, around 15% of them found once; the top ten carry 0.065% to 0.1%. A heparinised blood draw that averaged around 0.12 L was obtained once from each donor. The chain combines TRBV12-5 with TRBJ2-3; D remains ambiguous. Sample: naive CD4+ T cells from blood. This TCR came from a man aged 30-40 years with type 1 diabetes. This chain's CDR3 is CASGRRLDTQYF. The CDR3 DNA reads TGTGCTAGTGGTCGGAGACTAGATACGCAGTATTTT.